Below are 28 T cell receptor beta chains sequenced from a single sample in a study of OX40 agonist ivuxolimab in advanced cancers. Using immunoSEQ multiplex PCR, the repertoire was profiled, and TCRdb retains in-frame clones only, with some absent. The table has 50,000 to 70,000 clones, about 81% seen once. The sequencing used CD4+ or CD8+ T cells sorted from blood, collected in a trial of the OX40 agonist ivuxolimab. All receptors come from an adult with an advanced solid tumor such as melanoma, head and neck, liver or kidney cancer.

The rearrangement uses TRBV30 and TRBJ2-1, with 10 positions matching TRBD2. Germline V gives CDR1 GTSNPN, CDR2 SVGIG (reference sequence). The CDR3 has 12 residues. The J segment lost 9 bases and the V segment lost 8 bases, leaving 7 bases of the junction unmatched. CDR3 loop: CALGSGGLEQFF. CDR3 DNA: TGTGCCCTAGGTAGCGGGGGGCTTGAGCAGTTCTTC.

This rearrangement joins TRBV15 to TRBJ2-5, with a weak D call TRBD1 (6 bases). The CDR3 is 14 amino acids. Germline V CDR1 and CDR2: LNHNV, YYDKDF (reference sequence). Trimming stripped 3 bases from V and 5 bases from J, with 13 bases between. CDR3 in amino acids: CATSRGARAETQYF. In DNA, the CDR3 is TGTGCCACCAGCAGGGGGGCTAGAGCGGAGACCCAGTACTTC. Full variable domain (remainder filled in from reference TRBV15 and TRBJ2-5): DAMVIQNPRYQVTQFGKPVTLSCSQTLNHNVMYWYQQKSSQAPKLLFHYYDKDFNNEADTPDNFQSRRPNTSFCFLDIRSPGLGDTAMYLCATSRGARAETQYFGPGTRLLVL.

This clone has only a few counts. The V gene is TRBV5-1, the J gene TRBJ2-5; possibly TRBD1 for D (6 bases). This CDR3 is 14 amino acids long. From germline, CDR1 is SGHRS and CDR2 YFSETQ. Trimming took 0 bases from V and 5 from J, leaving 11 bases between them. This CDR3 reads CASSLAGVGETQYF. CDR3 nucleotide sequence: TGCGCCAGCAGCTTGGCAGGGGTCGGGGAGACCCAGTACTTC.

This clone was detected only once. The chain recombines TRBV28 with TRBJ1-2; D remains ambiguous. The V and J ends lost 5 bases and 8 bases respectively, with 18 bases between them. CDR3 length equals 14 residues. The germline CDR1 and CDR2 sequences are MDHEN and SYDVKM. This CDR3 reads CASSPPPVASGYTF. The CDR3 DNA reads TGTGCCAGCAGTCCCCCCCCTGTGGCATCCGGCTACACCTTC.

This clone was detected a few times. The chain uses TRBV6-5 and TRBJ2-7; TRBD2 agrees at 9 bases. This CDR3 contains 12 residues. The V and J ends lost 6 bases and 9 bases, in that order; junction bases with no gene match: 6. CDR1 and CDR2 from the germline V gene are MNHEY and SVGAGI. CDR3 protein: CASSSGLARQYF. The CDR3 DNA is TGTGCCAGCAGCTCCGGACTAGCGCGGCAGTACTTC.

The chain combines TRBV2 with TRBJ2-2; 7 bases map to TRBD1. Germline V CDR1 and CDR2: SNHLY, FYNNEI. This CDR3 region has 17 residues. Trimming at V came to 3 bases and at J to 0 bases, leaving 7 bases not matched to a gene. CDR3 DNA: TGTGCCAGCAGTGAGGAGGACAGGTTCGCGAACACCGGGGAGCTGTTTTTT. Its translation is CASSEEDRFANTGELFF. Full variable domain (outside the CDR3, taken from reference TRBV2 and TRBJ2-2): EPEVTQTPSHQVTQMGQEVILRCVPISNHLYFYWYRQILGQKVEFLVSFYNNEISEKSEIFDDQFSVERPDGSNFTLKIRSTKLEDSAMYFCASSEEDRFANTGELFFGEGSRLTVL.

This clone was seen more than once but under ten times. J is TRBJ2-1 and V is TRBV20-1; possibly TRBD1 for D (5 bases). The germline V and J ends were trimmed by 7 bases and 4 bases, with 8 bases remaining between them. There are 11 residues in the CDR3. Per germline, CDR1 DFQATT and CDR2 SNEGSKA (reference sequence). DNA for the CDR3: TGCAGTGGCCAGGGATACAATGAGCAGTTCTTC. This encodes CSGQGYNEQFF.

The chain has TRBV5-4 and TRBJ2-1; TRBD2 might be the D (7 bases). CDR3 length: 15 residues. CDR1 SGHNT and CDR2 YYREEE come from the germline V gene (reference sequence). V was trimmed by 2 bases and J by 6 bases, leaving 15 bases between them. For the CDR3, the DNA is TGTGCCAGCAGCTTAGGGGGGGCTCTTGTCAATGAGCAGTTCTTC. It encodes CASSLGGALVNEQFF.

The chain is built from TRBV5-1 and TRBJ1-4; 7 bases align to TRBD1. The trim removed 4 bases at V and 5 bases at J, leaving 5 bases unmatched. Germline CDR1 SGHRS, CDR2 YFSETQ. The CDR3 is 14 residues long. CDR3 residues: CASSVQGENEKLFF. CDR3 DNA sequence: TGCGCCAGCAGCGTGCAGGGGGAAAATGAAAAACTGTTTTTT.

The genes are TRBV28 and TRBJ2-1, with D perhaps TRBD2 (6 bases). The V and J ends lost 3 bases and 7 bases respectively, with 22 bases between them. The CDR3 length is 17 residues. Germline assignment: CDR1 MDHEN and CDR2 SYDVKM. Written as DNA, the CDR3 is TGTGCCAGCAGTTTCGTGGCTAGCGCCCTAAATAGAAATGAGCAGTTCTTC. Its protein product is CASSFVASALNRNEQFF.

V usage is TRBV7-9 and J usage is TRBJ2-5; D is ambiguous. This CDR3 contains 13 residues. Germline V CDR1 and CDR2: SEHNR, FQNEAQ (reference sequence). Trimming stripped 0 bases from V and 5 bases from J, with 7 bases between. The CDR3 nucleotides read TGTGCCAGCAGCTTAGCCCAGTGGGAGACCCAGTACTTC. Translated, it gives CASSLAQWETQYF.

The V call is TRBV4-1, the J call TRBJ2-1; 7 nucleotides match TRBD2. V gave up 4 bases and J gave up 3 bases; unmatched junction bases: 6. The germline CDR1 and CDR2 sequences are MGHRA and YSYEKL. The CDR3 contains 15 residues. The CDR3 sequence: CASSPRVAGYNEQFF. The DNA for the CDR3 is TGCGCCAGCAGCCCCCGGGTAGCGGGCTACAATGAGCAGTTCTTC.

The rearrangement joins TRBV5-5 to TRBJ1-3; D gene uncertain. Trimming stripped 3 bases from V and 3 bases from J, with 10 bases between. The CDR3 runs to 14 residues. Germline lookup yields CDR1 SGHKS and CDR2 YYEKEE (reference sequence). This CDR3 reads CASSSQTIGNTIYF. The DNA for the CDR3 is TGTGCCAGCAGCTCTCAGACGATTGGAAACACCATATATTTT.

This CDR3 reads CASSQTSGLAYEQYF. The CDR3 nucleotides read TGTGCCAGCAGCCAGACTAGCGGCTTAGCTTACGAGCAGTACTTC. The rearrangement joins TRBV4-2 to TRBJ2-7; 9 bases are a match to TRBD2. This CDR3 comprises 15 residues. The germline V gene encodes CDR1 LGHNA and CDR2 YNFKEQ. V dropped 3 bases and J dropped 4; count of bases not matched to a gene: 7.

The chain links TRBV27 to TRBJ1-1; D not certain. The CDR3 runs to 13 residues. The V end was cut by 8 bases, the J end by 8 bases, with 18 bases between. Germline V gene lookup returns CDR1 MNHEY and CDR2 SMNVEV (reference sequence). CDR3 coding DNA: TGTGCCAGCGGAACGACAATGTCAAACGAAGCTTTCTTT. It specifies CASGTTMSNEAFF.

This chain connects TRBV18 to TRBJ2-7; 9 nucleotides match TRBD1. This CDR3 contains 14 residues. V dropped 5 bases and J dropped 7; count of bases not matched to a gene: 9. The germline V gene has CDR1 KGHSH and CDR2 LQKENI. The CDR3 spells CASSLDRGGREQYF. The CDR3 DNA sequence: TGTGCCAGCTCATTGGACAGGGGAGGGAGGGAGCAGTACTTC.

The chain carries TRBV5-4 and TRBJ2-5; D is possibly TRBD2 (7 bases). The CDR3 totals 16 residues. V was trimmed by 4 bases and J by 5 bases, leaving 21 bases between them. Germline V gives CDR1 SGHNT, CDR2 YYREEE (reference sequence). Here the CDR3 reads CASSRVAGGPQETQYF. The CDR3 region has the DNA TGTGCCAGCAGCCGAGTAGCCGGGGGGCCCCAGGAGACCCAGTACTTC.

The genes are TRBV1 and TRBJ2-7; whether TRBD1, the table's D call, matches the DNA was not checked. TRBV1 represents a pseudogene. The CDR3 is 16 residues long. The CDR3 bases are TGCACCAGCAGCCAAGATCGCGGACAGAAAGCCTACGAGCAGTACTTC. It is translated as CTSSQDRGQKAYEQYF.

This chain uses TRBV7-9 with TRBJ2-5; 9 bases are shared with TRBD1. Per the germline V gene, CDR1 is SEHNR and CDR2 is FQNEAQ (reference sequence). This CDR3 region has 16 residues. The V segment lost 5 bases and the J segment 4 bases; nucleotides outside the gene matches: 11. In DNA, the CDR3 is TGTGCCAGCAGCCAACCTAGGACAGGGGTGGGAGAGACCCAGTACTTC. Translated, it gives CASSQPRTGVGETQYF.

This clone came up a few times. This rearrangement joins TRBV9 to TRBJ1-1; D gene unclear. CDR3 size: 16 residues. Deletions cut 3 bases from V and 1 base from J, with 16 bases between. Germline V gene data show CDR1 as SGDLS and CDR2 as YYNGEE. The CDR3 bases are TGTGCCAGCAGCGAGACGCCGATCAGGCGGAACACTGAAGCTTTCTTT. This encodes CASSETPIRRNTEAFF.

The V and J genes are TRBV15 and TRBJ2-7; 12 positions match TRBD2. The CDR3 spans 17 residues. With V trimmed by 1 base and J by 4 bases, 8 bases remained unmatched. Germline-derived CDR1 and CDR2 are LNHNV and YYDKDF (reference sequence). CDR3 sequence: CATSRGLAGDVTYEQYF. The CDR3 region has the DNA TGTGCCACCAGCAGAGGACTAGCGGGAGACGTTACTTACGAGCAGTACTTC. Supplemented by reference TRBV15 and TRBJ2-7, the full variable domain reads DAMVIQNPRYQVTQFGKPVTLSCSQTLNHNVMYWYQQKSSQAPKLLFHYYDKDFNNEADTPDNFQSRRPNTSFCFLDIRSPGLGDTAMYLCATSRGLAGDVTYEQYFGPGTRLTVT.

The J gene is TRBJ2-7, the V gene TRBV7-3; tentative D call: TRBD2 (5 bases). The germline gives CDR1 SGHTA, CDR2 FQGTGA. The CDR3 is 16 residues long. The V end was cut by 1 base, the J end by 2 bases, with 15 bases between. The CDR3 sequence is CASSLRRALPPYEQYF. CDR3 bases: TGTGCCAGCAGCTTAAGGCGGGCCCTACCCCCCTACGAGCAGTACTTC.

The CDR3 sequence is CASSVAPGDYGYTF. The CDR3 DNA reads as TGTGCCAGCAGCGTAGCCCCGGGAGACTATGGCTACACCTTC. This chain links TRBV9 with TRBJ1-2; D gene unclear. Between the trimmed V and J ends, which lost 0 bases and 3 bases, there was a span of 9 bases. Germline V gives CDR1 SGDLS, CDR2 YYNGEE. The CDR3 has 14 amino acids.

V gene TRBV4-1 combines with J gene TRBJ1-5, with 7 bases fitting TRBD1. CDR1 and CDR2 from the germline V gene are MGHRA and YSYEKL. The V segment lost 3 bases and the J segment 5 bases; nucleotides outside the gene matches: 10. The CDR3 has 16 residues. The CDR3 spells CASSHPGQRIDQPQHF. Here the CDR3 DNA reads TGCGCCAGCAGCCACCCGGGACAGAGAATCGATCAGCCCCAGCATTTT.

This clone was detected a few times. The rearrangement links TRBV30 to TRBJ1-2, with D possibly TRBD1 on 5 matching bases. The germline V gene has CDR1 GTSNPN and CDR2 SVGIG (reference sequence). There are 12 residues in the CDR3. V lost 5 bases, J lost 1 base, and 8 bases lay in between. The CDR3 loop is CAWGQGNYGYTF. DNA of the CDR3: TGTGCCTGGGGCCAGGGTAACTATGGCTACACCTTC.

This chain links TRBV5-1 with TRBJ2-7; D gene uncertain. The germline V gene encodes CDR1 SGHRS and CDR2 YFSETQ. This CDR3 is 14 amino acids long. V lost 1 base to trimming and J lost 5 bases, with 13 bases between them. Written as DNA, the CDR3 is TGCGCCAGCAGCTTGAGAGTTGAACCCCACGAGCAGTACTTC. It encodes CASSLRVEPHEQYF.

This clone turned up a few times. V usage is TRBV19 and J usage is TRBJ1-6; 7 bases are shared with TRBD1. Germline assignment: CDR1 LNHDA and CDR2 SQIVND (reference sequence). Trimming cost V 5 bases and J 0 bases; bases outside gene matches: 4. This CDR3 contains 16 residues. CDR3 residues: CASSPTGVSYNSPLHF. The CDR3 coding sequence is TGTGCCAGTAGTCCTACAGGGGTCTCCTATAATTCACCCCTCCACTTT.

V is TRBV5-1 and J is TRBJ2-3, with 7 bases identical to TRBD2. V shed 4 bases and J 4 bases; nucleotides not matched to a gene: 12. The germline CDR1 and CDR2 sequences are SGHRS and YFSETQ. The CDR3 extends over 16 amino acids. The CDR3 DNA sequence: TGCGCCAGCAGCACTACTCGGGGGGACGGAGCAGATACGCAGTATTTT. Its protein is CASSTTRGDGADTQYF.